The entry that follows covers one T cell receptor beta chain sequence. Its antigen remains unidentified. In germline, CDR1 is MDHEN, CDR2 SYDVKM. The CDR3 is made up of 14 amino acids. Trimming shortened V by 3 bases and J by 4 bases, and 12 bases separated the two germline ends. The sample originates from a study of OX40 agonist ivuxolimab in advanced cancers. Whole-study context: The drug used for patients, ivuxolimab, was an agonistic anti-OX40 (CD134) antibody. Participants could have had prior anti-PD-1, anti-PD-L1 or anti-CTLA-4 therapy, and 40% had some. The study's findings and limits: Dose levels from 0.1 to 3.0 mg/kg saw CD4+ and CD8+ blood T cells expand clonally by week 6.

Data came from immunoSEQ multiplex PCR; TCRdb stores just in-frame clones and leaves some out. The sample has roughly 97,000 clones, less than 90% seen once; the top ten hold more than 5.5%. The source material was CD4+ or CD8+ T cells sorted from blood, sampled in a trial of the OX40 agonist ivuxolimab. The rearrangement links TRBV28 to TRBJ1-1; D unclear. This receptor was taken from an adult with an advanced solid tumor such as melanoma, head and neck, liver or kidney cancer. The CDR3 protein is CASSLGRRSTEAFF. CDR3 in DNA: TGTGCCAGCAGTTTGGGCAGGCGGAGCACTGAAGCTTTCTTT.